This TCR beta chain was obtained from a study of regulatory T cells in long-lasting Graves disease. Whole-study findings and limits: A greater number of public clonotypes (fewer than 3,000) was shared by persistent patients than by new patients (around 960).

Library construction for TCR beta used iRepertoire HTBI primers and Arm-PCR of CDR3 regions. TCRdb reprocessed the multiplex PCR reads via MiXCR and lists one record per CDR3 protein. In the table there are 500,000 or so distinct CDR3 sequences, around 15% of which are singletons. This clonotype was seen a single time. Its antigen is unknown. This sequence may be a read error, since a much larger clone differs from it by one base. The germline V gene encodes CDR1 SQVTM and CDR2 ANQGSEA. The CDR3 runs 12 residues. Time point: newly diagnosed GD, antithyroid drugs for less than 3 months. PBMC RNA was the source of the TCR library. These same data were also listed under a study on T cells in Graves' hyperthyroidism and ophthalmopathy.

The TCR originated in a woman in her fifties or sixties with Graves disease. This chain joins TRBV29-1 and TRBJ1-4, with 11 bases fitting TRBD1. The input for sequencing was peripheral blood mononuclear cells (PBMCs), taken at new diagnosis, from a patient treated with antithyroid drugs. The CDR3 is CSADGQGAFRIF. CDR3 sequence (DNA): TGCAGCGCTGACGGACAGGGGGCCTTTCGGATTTTT.